A selection of T cell receptor beta chains follows, all from one sample in a study of cytomegalovirus exposure and HLA in healthy donors. Assay used: immunoSEQ multiplex PCR; TCRdb lists only in-frame clones, some missing. The specimen's table records under 200,000 clones. Sequencing was done on a sample of PBMCs. These receptors originate from a man aged 25-45 years in good health and CMV-seronegative. Both conserved end residues are part of each CDR3. The order of the fields is D gene, J gene, V gene, CDR3 DNA, CDR3 protein. The D gene is left open where the match is weak.

TRBD1 TRBJ1-2 TRBV5-1 TGCGCCAGCAGCTCCTCTCCGGGACAGCATAACTATGGCTACACCTTC CASSSSPGQHNYGYTF
TRBD2 TRBJ2-5 TRBV9 TGTGCCAGCAGCGTAGAGGCCTTTGGTCTAGCGGGAGAGGGGACCCAGTACTTC CASSVEAFGLAGEGTQYF
TRBD1 TRBJ2-2 TRBV13 TGTGCCAGCAGTTCAGCCGGGACAGGGTACTACGGGGAGCTGTTTTTT CASSSAGTGYYGELFF
- TRBJ2-2 TRBV25-1 TGTGCCAGCAGTGATTTTGGGCAGGCCGGGGAGCTGTTTTTT CASSDFGQAGELFF
- TRBJ2-7 TRBV5-1 TGCGCCAGCAGCTTTAAGGATAGCGGTACCTCCTACGAGCAGTACTTC CASSFKDSGTSYEQYF
TRBD1 TRBJ1-6 TRBV19 TGTGCCAGTAGTATAGGGAGACAGGGGGTTTATAATTCACCCCTCCACTTT CASSIGRQGVYNSPLHF
TRBD1 TRBJ1-5 TRBV10-3 TGTGCCACCACAGGGGGCGCGGATAGCAATCAGCCCCAGCATTTT CATTGGADSNQPQHF
TRBD2 TRBJ2-3 TRBV7-3 TGTGCCAGCAGCTTTTTAGCGGGGGGATCAGATACGCAGTATTTT CASSFLAGGSDTQYF
- TRBJ2-7 TRBV5-6 TGTGCCAGCAGCATGGGCGCGGCGGACGAGCAGTACTTC CASSMGAADEQYF
TRBD1 TRBJ1-1 TRBV19 TGTGCCAGTAGTGCCAGACAGGGTAACACTGAAGCTTTCTTT CASSARQGNTEAFF
TRBD2 TRBJ2-7 TRBV28 TGTGCCAGCAGTCCTCCCACTAGCGGGAGGGCCGAGCAGTACTTC CASSPPTSGRAEQYF
- TRBJ1-2 TRBV2 TGTGCCAGCACGAATCCGGTCGCCCCTCACTATGGCTACACCTTC CASTNPVAPHYGYTF
TRBD1 TRBJ1-2 TRBV6-5 TGTGCCAGCACCAGGACAGGGTCTAACTATGGCTACACCTTC CASTRTGSNYGYTF
- TRBJ2-3 TRBV4-2 TGTGCCAGCAGCCAAGTCTCCAGCGGTCCTAGCACAGATACGCAGTATTTT CASSQVSSGPSTDTQYF
- TRBJ1-2 TRBV20-1 TGCAGTGCTCTACAGCACTATGGCTACACCTTC CSALQHYGYTF
- TRBJ2-3 TRBV5-4 TGTGCCAGCAGCTTGTTTTCGACAGATACGCAGTATTTT CASSLFSTDTQYF